This T cell receptor beta chain was sequenced during a study of T cells after yellow fever vaccination. Study in general: SMART-Seq v4 Ultra Low Input served to prepare low-cell-number fractions. Study results and limitations: Subsequent to the booster, the majority of primary-vaccination clones reappeared (96% CD4, 88% CD8). Among all clonotypes, a small share was observed in both CD4 and CD8 compartments.

In its sample, this clonotype was seen many times. Its antigen is not known. Making TCR cDNA involved 5'RACE template switching, which added UMIs and a universal primer site. Via MiXCR, TCRdb re-called the 5' RACE reads, giving one row per CDR3 protein. Of 250,000 or so distinct CDR3 sequences in the sample, more than 3.5% are singletons; the top ten hold approximately 18%. The sequenced sample was PBMCs, obtained 15 days after the yellow fever booster vaccination. The clonotype originates from a man aged 18 to 29 who received the YFV17D yellow fever vaccine.

The CDR3 DNA reads as TGTGCCAGCAGCTTATGGTCAGGGGTGAGAACAGATACGCAGTATTTT. It is translated as CASSLWSGVRTDTQYF. The chain couples TRBV7-2 to TRBJ2-3, with a weak D call TRBD1 (6 bases). Per the germline V gene, CDR1 is SGHTA and CDR2 is FQGNSA. The CDR3 runs to 16 residues. Trimming took 2 bases from V and 3 from J, leaving 15 bases between them.